Given below is one T cell receptor (beta chain) in context. The sample is drawn from a study of blood T cell repertoires in COVID-19. Study overall: The study drew acute and convalescent COVID-19 samples from the United States, Italy and Spain.

The method was immunoSEQ multiplex PCR; TCRdb's version includes in-frame clones alone and lacks a portion of them. This sample has roughly 80,000 clones; around 80% occur once, and the top ten carry 4.5% to 7%. The germline gives CDR1 MNHEY, CDR2 SVGEGT. V lost 0 bases to trimming and J lost 0 bases; unmatched junction nucleotides: 19. This CDR3 has 21 amino acids. The sequenced sample consisted of peripheral blood. The chain employs TRBV6-2 or TRBV6-3 and TRBJ1-1; 7 bases agree with TRBD1. The TCR comes from a man aged 55 to 70 with active or convalescent COVID-19. CDR3: CASSYSRFGNRGDYMNTEAFF. Written as DNA, the CDR3 is TGTGCCAGCAGTTACTCGAGGTTCGGCAACAGGGGAGATTACATGAACACTGAAGCTTTCTTT.